Below, one T cell receptor beta chain is given with its context. Its antigen is not yet known. Per-nucleotide qualities are absent, and no much larger clonotype sits a single base away. Library creation used the immunoSEQ multiplex PCR assay. Deep sequencing of rearranged TCR beta loci, alongside multiparametric flow cytometry, was used to profile T cell repertoires. TCRdb carries this immuneACCESS record with in-frame sequences only. Its versions omit some clonotypes, under half of them owing to an unresolved V gene in the studies checked, with the rest unexplained. This sample comprises 20,000 to 25,000 clones, around 85% of them detected only once. The top ten clonotypes cover about 17% of the sample. Including cysteine and phenylalanine, the CDR3 has 15 amino acids. Only the CDR3 portion is preserved as DNA: 45 bases, with reading frame beginning at the first base. CDR1 and CDR2 were assigned from the germline V gene as SGHAT and FQNNGV. At the junction V is shortened by 4 bases and J by 5 bases, with 17 bases in between.

This entry belongs to a study of lymphopenia after photon versus proton radiotherapy (dated by TCRdb to 2018 to 2020). Background on the whole study: In patients with gastrointestinal tumors who developed high-grade lymphopenia, the study compared the immunological effects of photon radiation therapy with those of proton radiation therapy. The cohort comprised 20 patients with gastrointestinal tumors who received either photon or proton therapy and then developed lymphopenia. The study was designed to characterize how the impact on the immune system differs between the two radiation modalities.

What the research found in general, with its limitations: Across the cohort, a larger post-nadir drop in TCR diversity was inversely correlated with overall survival time among patients who died. The survival association was examined only in patients who died, and the authors described better survival with proton therapy as a possibility, not as a demonstrated result. Relative stability during treatment was observed in proton-treated patients, whereas loss of naive T cells and TCR diversity and gain of effector/memory populations were observed in photon-treated patients. Once the lymphocyte count had reached its nadir, the repertoires of photon-treated patients showed oligoclonal expansion, particularly of CD8+ Temra cells, and this expansion drove the decline in diversity.

Rearrangement joined TRBV11-2 to TRBJ2-5, with TRBD1 perhaps the D gene, on 6 matching bases. The specimen comprised peripheral blood, sampled from a patient treated with photon-based radiotherapy. The source is a man between 60 and 70 years old with pancreatic cancer. The DNA sequence is TGTGCCAGCAGCTCCCAAGGGGGTAAGACGGAGACCCAGTACTTC. It translates as CASSSQGGKTETQYF.